The T cell receptor beta chain described here comes from a study of regulatory T cells in long-lasting Graves disease. The study, taken as a whole, reports: In persistent patients, shared public clonotypes (around 2,500) outnumbered those in new patients (about 1,000).

Building of the TCR beta libraries involved iRepertoire HTBI primers and Arm-PCR of CDR3 regions. TCRdb re-called the multiplex PCR reads through MiXCR, storing one row per CDR3 protein. The data hold around 460,000 distinct CDR3 sequences, with around a fifth observed a single time. Indicated time point: persistent/refractory GD, antithyroid drugs over 5 years with positive TRAb. Preparation of the TCR library used RNA extracted from PBMCs. This clonotype has just a few counts. Its antigen remains unknown. The TCR comes from a female donor with Graves disease. This specimen was peripheral blood mononuclear cells (PBMCs), taken when the disease was refractory, from a patient treated with antithyroid drugs.

CDR3 coding DNA: TGTGCCAGCAAGAGTGGCACTAGCACAGATACGCAGTATTTT. It translates to CASKSGTSTDTQYF. The chain uses TRBV28 and TRBJ2-3; D not resolved. This CDR3 contains 14 residues. The germline V gene encodes CDR1 MDHEN and CDR2 SYDVKM. Trimming took 7 bases from V and 0 from J, leaving 11 bases between them. Complete variable domain (other parts from reference TRBV28 and TRBJ2-3): DVKVTQSSRYLVKRTGEKVFLECVQDMDHENMFWYRQDPGLGLRLIYFSYDVKMKEKGDIPEGYSVSREKKERFSLILESASTNQTSMYLCASKSGTSTDTQYFGPGTRLTVL.